The present entry profiles one TCR beta chain with its context. What it binds is not known. Repertoires were generated with immunoSEQ multiplex PCR, while TCRdb's copy carries only in-frame clones and drops some. The sample consists of 48,000 or so clones, 80% to 90% of them appearing once. These data belong to a study of PD-L1 blockade in urothelial cancer. Across the whole study: Previous chemotherapy exposure amounted to 0 to 3 regimens for patients. Each blood sample yielded a median of about 130,000 T cells. Study-wide results and limits: Pretreatment peripheral blood TCR clonality that fell below the median predicted better survival among the patients studied.

Unmatched junction bases numbered 7, after V lost 5 bases and J lost 5 bases. CDR1 is MNHEY and CDR2 is SVGAGI in the germline V gene. There are 15 residues in the CDR3. Regarding time point: peripheral blood 6 weeks after treatment start. The chain couples TRBV6-5 to TRBJ1-4; 8 bases fit TRBD1. This material consisted of PBMCs, taken around atezolizumab (anti-PD-L1) treatment. This TCR was sampled from a man aged 65 to 79 with urothelial cancer. The CDR3: CASSLSGTGNEKLFF. CDR3 DNA: TGTGCCAGCAGTCTGTCGGGGACAGGCAATGAAAAACTGTTTTTT.